This T cell receptor (beta chain) was captured in a study of Ad26.COV2.S vaccination and SARS-CoV-2 variants. The data were produced by immunoSEQ multiplex PCR, yet TCRdb's version contains in-frame clones alone and is incomplete. The sample includes about 350,000 clones, around 89% of them seen just once. CDR3 length equals 18 residues. The V segment lost 7 bases and the J segment 0 bases; nucleotides outside the gene matches: 15. The V gene's germline CDR1 is SGHAT and CDR2 FQNNGV. Treatment given: around 19 received Ad26.COV2.S at low or high dose, single or two shots; several received placebo; per-sample allocation not given. It was on day 63 after the first vaccine or placebo injection that samples were taken.

Sample: peripheral blood, taken in a trial of Ad26.COV2.S vaccine versus placebo. This clonotype was obtained from a person between 18 and 65 years old who received the Ad26.COV2.S COVID-19 vaccine or a placebo. V gene TRBV11-2 combines with J gene TRBJ1-3; 7 bases agree with TRBD1. CDR3 sequence: CASTSGQWSPSSGNTIYF. In DNA form, the CDR3 reads TGTGCCAGCACCTCGGGACAGTGGTCGCCGAGCTCTGGAAACACCATATATTTT. The variable domain in full, completed from reference TRBV11-2 and TRBJ1-3, reads EAGVAQSPRYKIIEKRQSVAFWCNPISGHATLYWYQQILGQGPKLLIQFQNNGVVDDSQLPKDRFSAERLKGVDSTLKIQPAKLEDSAVYLCASTSGQWSPSSGNTIYFGEGSWLTVV.